This TCR beta chain was obtained from a study of Ad26.COV2.S vaccination and SARS-CoV-2 variants. In the study overall: A participant enrolled in the COV1001 Ad26.COV2.S trial arm provided the sample. Ad26.COV2.S shots went into the muscle once or twice, 56 days apart.

Regarding treatment: some 19 received Ad26.COV2.S at low or high dose, single or two shots; a few received placebo; per-sample allocation not given. Sampling was done on day 63 after the first vaccine or placebo injection. Worth noting for this clone: The same CDR3 arises from other DNA sequences in this sample as well.

The CDR3 length is 12 residues. The V end was cut by 2 bases, the J end by 3 bases, with 4 bases between. This table comes from immunoSEQ multiplex PCR, and its TCRdb copy is limited to in-frame clones, with some not included. Of a few hundred thousand clones in the sample, 92% were seen once. This TCR was recovered from a person between 18 and 59 years old who received the Ad26.COV2.S COVID-19 vaccine or a placebo. V gene TRBV12-3 or TRBV12-4 combines with J gene TRBJ2-5, with D unclear. This specimen was peripheral blood, taken in a trial of Ad26.COV2.S vaccine versus placebo. CDR3 DNA sequence: TGTGCCAGCAGTTTAAGGGAAGAGACCCAGTACTTC. It is translated as CASSLREETQYF.